The clone carrying this T cell receptor (beta chain) has more than one count but fewer than ten. Its antigen is still unknown. The sample belongs to a study of T cells after yellow fever vaccination. Study-level points and caveats: The booster response re-showed most primary clones: approximately 95% CD4, more than 80% CD8.

Per germline, CDR1 MDHEN and CDR2 SYDVKM. The ends were cut back, 5 bases at V and 8 bases at J, with 21 bases in the middle. The CDR3 totals 15 residues. TCRdb re-analysed the 5' RACE reads in MiXCR, keeping a single row per CDR3 protein. The sample carries 150,000 to 200,000 distinct CDR3 sequences, 7% to 10% recorded once. This clonotype was sampled from a man in his late teens or twenties who received the YFV17D yellow fever vaccine. Sequencing used CD8+ T cells sorted from PBMCs, obtained 45 days after the yellow fever booster vaccination. The chain is built from TRBV28 and TRBJ1-1, with D possibly matching TRBD1 (6 bases). DNA for the CDR3: TGTGCCAGCAGTCTCCGCCTCCGACAGGCCCCCGAAGCTTTCTTT. Protein: CASSLRLRQAPEAFF.